This section outlines one TCR beta chain sequence together with its context. The data belong to a study of shared clonotypes between healthy human individuals. The germline gives CDR1 SGHRS, CDR2 YFSETQ. This CDR3 is built from 15 residues. Trimming stripped 0 bases from V and 5 bases from J, with 12 bases between. Clones were read by immunoSEQ multiplex PCR, and TCRdb kept only the in-frame ones, dropping some. Seen here are more than 1 million clones, 75% to 85% observed once, and the top ten hold roughly 0.56%. This clonotype originated in a man younger than 35 in good health. Some clones in this sample may be carry-over from other donors' samples. The sample taken for sequencing was memory CD4+ T cells from PBMCs. Indicated subset: CD45RA-negative fraction. V and J are TRBV5-1 and TRBJ2-1; a weak D match, TRBD1 (6 bases). The CDR3 region is CASSLEGVFHNEQFF. The CDR3 DNA reads as TGCGCCAGCAGCTTGGAGGGGGTTTTTCACAATGAGCAGTTCTTC. The full variable domain, completed using reference TRBV5-1 and TRBJ2-1, is KAGVTQTPRYLIKTRGQQVTLSCSPISGHRSVSWYQQTPGQGLQFLFEYFSETQRNKGNFPGRFSGRQFSNSRSEMNVSTLELGDSALYLCASSLEGVFHNEQFFGPGTRLTVL.